Presented here are 21 T cell receptor beta chains from one specimen sequenced in a study of beta chain features in type 1 diabetes (dated by TCRdb to the late 2010s). Libraries were built with the immunoSEQ multiplex PCR assay. The High Capacity cDNA Reverse Transcription Kit was used to reverse transcribe all of the isolated RNA, meaning that expressed TCRB transcripts were what got sequenced. The immuneACCESS repertoire file appears here via TCRdb, limited to in-frame rearrangements. These files lack a portion of the clones; in checked studies, under half of the deficit traces to unresolved V genes, and the cause of the others is not known. The sample contains about 180,000 clones, approximately 13% of them found a single time. The ten largest clonotypes hold 0.6% to 0.8% of the sample. The specimen was central memory CD4+ T cells from blood. The source of these receptors is a woman in her late teens or twenties in good health.

This chain uses TRBV6-5 with TRBJ1-2; D is ambiguous. Trimming shortened V by 6 bases and J by 1 base, and 12 bases separated the two germline ends. The CDR3 consists of 14 residues. The germline V gene has CDR1 MNHEY and CDR2 SVGAGI. CDR3 nucleotide sequence: TGTGCCAGCAGGCCCGGTCAGGTTAACTATGGCTACACCTTC. Translation gives CASRPGQVNYGYTF.

This clone was recorded a few times. The chain carries TRBV11-2 and TRBJ2-3; 10 nucleotides align to TRBD2. The V gene end was trimmed by 0 bases and the J gene end by 4 bases; junction bases not matched to a gene: 13. The germline V gene encodes CDR1 SGHAT and CDR2 FQNNGV. The CDR3 extends over 19 amino acids. The CDR3 region has the DNA TGTGCCAGCAGCTTAGATCGGACTAGCGGCCCTGGGCTCTCAGATACGCAGTATTTT. This codes for CASSLDRTSGPGLSDTQYF. The whole variable domain, filled in from reference TRBV11-2 and TRBJ2-3, reads EAGVAQSPRYKIIEKRQSVAFWCNPISGHATLYWYQQILGQGPKLLIQFQNNGVVDDSQLPKDRFSAERLKGVDSTLKIQPAKLEDSAVYLCASSLDRTSGPGLSDTQYFGPGTRLTVL.

J is TRBJ2-2 and V is TRBV19, with D possibly being TRBD1 (6 bases). The CDR3 loop spans 15 amino acids. CDR1 and CDR2 (germline): LNHDA, SQIVND (reference sequence). V was cut by 1 base and J by 6 bases, with 12 bases left in between. For the CDR3, the DNA is TGTGCCAGTAGTATAGCGTCGCCAGGGGCCGGGGAGCTGTTTTTT. As protein: CASSIASPGAGELFF.

A few counts support this clone. This chain joins TRBV9 and TRBJ2-3, with TRBD2 as a possible D gene (6 bases). Germline V gene lookup returns CDR1 SGDLS and CDR2 YYNGEE. This CDR3 has 16 residues. Trimming left V 0 bases short and J 0 bases short, with 11 bases between. Here the CDR3 reads CASSVGVAVSTDTQYF. The CDR3 DNA sequence: TGTGCCAGCAGCGTAGGGGTAGCGGTTAGCACAGATACGCAGTATTTT.

This clone has just a few counts. CDR3 sequence: CAWSVSLLDTQYF. CDR3 in DNA: TGTGCCTGGAGTGTAAGCCTGCTCGATACGCAGTATTTT. The chain uses TRBV30 and TRBJ2-3; no reliable D call. Germline CDR1 GTSNPN, CDR2 SVGIG (reference sequence). Trimming took off 0 bases at V and 6 bases at J, with 10 bases between the two ends. This CDR3 spans 13 amino acids.

The CDR3 region has the DNA TGTGCCAGCTCACCACGGCAGGGGGCAGATGGCTACACCTTC. Translated: CASSPRQGADGYTF. The chain carries TRBV18 and TRBJ1-2, with 8 bases fitting TRBD1. Losses at the gene ends were 1 base for V and 6 bases for J; bases not matched to a gene: 4. The CDR3 spans 14 residues. Germline V gene lookup returns CDR1 KGHSH and CDR2 LQKENI.

This clone has more than one count but fewer than ten. V gene TRBV19 combines with J gene TRBJ2-2, with 10 bases fitting TRBD2. This CDR3 region has 15 residues. Germline V gene data show CDR1 as LNHDA and CDR2 as SQIVND (reference sequence). The J segment lost 7 bases and the V segment lost 5 bases, leaving 7 bases of the junction unmatched. The CDR3 sequence: CASSLTGLAYGELFF. Written as DNA, the CDR3 is TGTGCCAGTAGTCTCACGGGACTAGCGTACGGGGAGCTGTTTTTT.

As for this clone: The sample holds other DNA sequences that translate to the same CDR3. The chain combines TRBV28 with TRBJ2-2; D is uncertain. The germline gives CDR1 MDHEN, CDR2 SYDVKM. CDR3 length: 14 amino acids. V lost 1 base to trimming and J lost 2 bases, with 5 bases between them. CDR3 region: CASSLYRNTGELFF. CDR3 nucleotides: TGTGCCAGCAGTTTATACAGAAACACCGGGGAGCTGTTTTTT.

This clone has a handful of counts. The chain links TRBV29-1 to TRBJ1-2, with D possibly being TRBD1 (6 bases). The CDR3 runs to 13 residues. Trimming cost V 3 bases and J 3 bases, with 11 bases left between them. Germline V gives CDR1 SQVTM, CDR2 ANQGSEA. The CDR3 loop reads CSVDLQGHYGYTF. CDR3 coding DNA: TGCAGCGTTGATCTCCAGGGGCACTATGGCTACACCTTC.

CDR3: CASSFSKEQFF. In DNA form, the CDR3 reads TGTGCCAGCAGTTTTAGTAAAGAGCAGTTCTTC. The V gene is TRBV6-6, the J gene TRBJ2-1, with unresolved D. This CDR3 is 11 amino acids long. V was shortened by 4 bases and J by 10 bases, with 8 bases between the two germline ends. Looked up from germline, CDR1 is MNHNY and CDR2 is SVGAGI (reference sequence).

This clone was observed a handful of times. The gene calls are TRBV7-8 and TRBJ2-2; 14 bases are shared with TRBD2. CDR1 SGHVS and CDR2 FQNEAQ come from the germline V gene. Germline trimming cut 5 bases from V and 6 bases from J; bases unmatched to any gene: 5. CDR3 length equals 16 residues. The CDR3 sequence is CASSPGLAGGPGELFF. CDR3 in DNA: TGTGCCAGCAGCCCAGGACTAGCGGGAGGTCCCGGGGAGCTGTTTTTT.

The CDR3 nucleotides are TGCAGCGTTGTTGTGAGACAAGTGAACACTGAAGCTTTCTTT. This encodes CSVVVRQVNTEAFF. This chain links TRBV29-1 with TRBJ1-1; D is ambiguous. The V gene's germline CDR1 is SQVTM and CDR2 ANQGSEA. The CDR3 length is 14 residues. Trimming left V 4 bases short and J 0 bases short, with 12 bases between. Full variable domain (remainder filled in from reference TRBV29-1 and TRBJ1-1): SAVISQKPSRDICQRGTSLTIQCQVDSQVTMMFWYRQQPGQSLTLIATANQGSEATYESGFVIDKFPISRPNLTFSTLTVSNMSPEDSSIYLCSVVVRQVNTEAFFGQGTRLTVV.

This clone was found a few times. This chain joins TRBV2 and TRBJ1-2, with D unresolved. CDR3 length: 15 residues. Trimming removed 2 bases at V and 5 bases at J, with 15 bases between. Germline values: CDR1 SNHLY, CDR2 FYNNEI. The CDR3 is CASSELTPPRYGYTF. CDR3 bases: TGTGCCAGCAGTGAACTGACACCTCCTCGGTATGGCTACACCTTC.

The gene calls are TRBV11-3 and TRBJ2-5; D gene ambiguous. This CDR3 is 13 amino acids long. V lost 3 bases and J lost 2, with 7 bases in between. The germline V gene encodes CDR1 SGHNT and CDR2 YENEEA. The CDR3 coding sequence is TGTGCCAGCAGCTTTAGCAGACAAGAGACCCAGTACTTC. The encoded protein is CASSFSRQETQYF. The whole variable domain, remainder taken from reference TRBV11-3 and TRBJ2-5, is EAGVVQSPRYKIIEKKQPVAFWCNPISGHNTLYWYLQNLGQGPELLIRYENEEAVDDSQLPKDRFSAERLKGVDSTLKIQPAELGDSAVYLCASSFSRQETQYFGPGTRLLVL.

The chain joins TRBV7-9 to TRBJ1-1; 7 positions agree with TRBD1. The germline gives CDR1 SEHNR, CDR2 FQNEAQ (reference sequence). V was clipped by 7 bases and J by 3 bases; unmatched bases: 11. The CDR3 is 15 residues long. CDR3 nucleotides: TGTGCCAGCACCGAGAGGAGGGACAGCTACACTGAAGCTTTCTTT. Amino acid sequence: CASTERRDSYTEAFF. Filled out from reference TRBV7-9 and TRBJ1-1, the complete variable domain reads DTGVSQNPRHKITKRGQNVTFRCDPISEHNRLYWYRQTLGQGPEFLTYFQNEAQLEKSRLLSDRFSAERPKGSFSTLEIQRTEQGDSAMYLCASTERRDSYTEAFFGQGTRLTVV.

Notes on this clone: Compared with germline, one end of the junction differs, possibly owing to a read error. The V gene is TRBV5-6, the J gene TRBJ2-5, with 13 nucleotides matching TRBD2. This CDR3 has 14 residues. Germline V CDR1 and CDR2: SGHDT, YYEEEE. The CDR3 bases are TGTGCCAGCAGGCCAACCGGGACTAGCGGGATCAATCACTTC. Translating it yields CASRPTGTSGINHF.

V is TRBV11-2 and J is TRBJ2-5, with D possibly TRBD1 on 8 matching bases. Germline V gives CDR1 SGHAT, CDR2 FQNNGV. This CDR3 has 14 residues. V was clipped by 6 bases and J by 5 bases, with 16 bases between them. The CDR3 region is CASRSDREGETQYF. The CDR3 DNA reads TGTGCCAGCAGATCGGACAGGGAGGGGGAGACCCAGTACTTC.

This clone was counted at least ten times. The rearrangement uses TRBV2 and TRBJ2-1, with TRBD1 matching over 7 bases. The germline CDR1 and CDR2 sequences are SNHLY and FYNNEI. This CDR3 contains 11 residues. The ends lost 6 bases at V and 10 bases at J; junction bases unmatched: 3. CDR3 loop: CASRLQGEQFF. As DNA, the CDR3 is TGTGCCAGCAGGCTACAGGGGGAGCAGTTCTTC.

The J gene is TRBJ2-7, the V gene TRBV30, with D perhaps TRBD2 (5 bases). This CDR3 comprises 13 residues. V was trimmed by 0 bases and J by 2 bases, leaving 8 bases between them. Germline V lookup: CDR1 GTSNPN, CDR2 SVGIG (reference sequence). The CDR3 region has the DNA TGTGCCTGGAGTGTGGCTAGCCCCTACGAGCAGTACTTC. This gives the protein CAWSVASPYEQYF. Based on the CDR3 plus reference TRBV30 and TRBJ2-7, the full variable domain is SQTIHQWPATLVQPVGSPLSLECTVEGTSNPNLYWYRQAAGRGLQLLFYSVGIGQISSEVPQNLSASRPQDRQFILSSKKLLLSDSGFYLCAWSVASPYEQYFGPGTRLTVT.

This clone was found a few times. V is TRBV23-1 and J is TRBJ2-3; D possibly corresponds to TRBD1 (6 bases). TRBV23-1 is labeled an ORF, and its function is uncertain. CDR3 length: 17 residues. Between the trimmed V and J ends, which lost 4 bases and 9 bases, there was a span of 26 bases. Here the CDR3 reads CASSPHDRPLSQGTQYF. CDR3 DNA: TGCGCCAGCAGTCCCCACGACAGGCCCCTCAGTCAGGGGACGCAGTATTTT.

The J gene is TRBJ2-5, the V gene TRBV27; TRBD1 matches at 7 bases. Trimming cost V 6 bases and J 4 bases; bases outside gene matches: 5. Germline V gene data show CDR1 as MNHEY and CDR2 as SMNVEV (reference sequence). CDR3 size: 13 residues. CDR3 coding DNA: TGTGCCAGCAGCCTACAGGGGCGAGAGACCCAGTACTTC. Protein product: CASSLQGRETQYF.